These 11 T cell receptor beta chains were all obtained from the same sample, sequenced in a study of vaccination effects on CD4 cells after COVID-19. Within the ViraFEST assay, antigen-specific CD4+ T cells underwent expansion with viral peptide pools prior to sequencing. Following an approximately 11-day culture, CD4+ T cells were purified. Each participant was given two doses of one vaccine (BNT162b2 or mRNA-1273). Assay: immunoSEQ multiplex PCR; the TCRdb copy retains only in-frame clones and omits some. The sample lists tens of thousands of clones; around 80% were seen once. Their antigens are not known. The starting material was CD4+ T cells from PBMCs cultured with HCoV-NL63 spike peptides, obtained after COVID-19 vaccination. Receptors were obtained from a human donor who received a COVID-19 vaccine. Some clones in this sample may be carry-over from other donors' samples.

V gene TRBV6-1 combines with J gene TRBJ2-3; the D is unclear. The length of the CDR3 is 13 residues. V was cut by 0 bases and J by 6 bases, with 7 bases left in between. The germline V gene encodes CDR1 MNHNS and CDR2 SASEGT. The CDR3: CASSEAPGDTQYF. CDR3 nucleotide sequence: TGTGCCAGCAGTGAAGCTCCGGGCGATACGCAGTATTTT.

The chain has TRBV28 and TRBJ2-1; no definite D call. V gave up 5 bases and J gave up 9 bases, with 8 bases separating them. The germline V gene encodes CDR1 MDHEN and CDR2 SYDVKM. The length of the CDR3 is 11 residues. The chain's CDR3 is CASSVPGEQFF. CDR3 nucleotides: TGTGCCAGCAGTGTCCCAGGTGAGCAGTTCTTC.

The chain recombines TRBV3-1 (or the pseudogene TRBV3-2) with TRBJ1-6; no reliable D call. This CDR3 spans 13 amino acids. Germline values: CDR1 LGHDT, CDR2 YNNKEL (reference sequence). V was clipped by 1 base and J by 7 bases, with 5 bases between them. The CDR3 here is CASSQVSNSPLHF. CDR3 nucleotides: TGTGCCAGCAGCCAAGTCTCCAATTCACCCCTCCACTTT.

V and J are TRBV28 and TRBJ2-5; D possibly uses TRBD1 or TRBD2 (5 bases each). This CDR3 is 16 amino acids long. With 6 bases removed from V and 2 bases from J, the gap between germline ends came to 19 bases. Germline assignment: CDR1 MDHEN and CDR2 SYDVKM. CDR3: CASRLAGSPVQETQYF. CDR3 coding DNA: TGTGCCAGCAGATTGGCAGGGAGCCCGGTACAAGAGACCCAGTACTTC.

V gene TRBV18 combines with J gene TRBJ2-5, with no clear D. Deletions cut 3 bases from V and 5 bases from J, with 10 bases between. The CDR3 loop spans 13 amino acids. Looked up from germline, CDR1 is KGHSH and CDR2 is LQKENI. CDR3 region: CASSPGSKETQYF. The CDR3 DNA reads as TGTGCCAGCTCACCTGGGTCCAAGGAGACCCAGTACTTC.

The rearrangement uses TRBV30 and TRBJ1-3, with TRBD1 matching 8 bases. This CDR3 comprises 13 residues. V gave up 4 bases and J gave up 4 bases; unmatched junction bases: 3. Per the germline V gene, CDR1 is GTSNPN and CDR2 is SVGIG (reference sequence). The CDR3 here is CAWNTGGGNTIYF. CDR3 nucleotide sequence: TGTGCCTGGAACACAGGGGGAGGAAACACCATATATTTT.

The CDR3: CSAITWDGNTIYF. The CDR3 nucleotides read TGCAGCGCTATAACATGGGACGGAAACACCATATATTTT. V is TRBV29-1 and J is TRBJ1-3; D is possibly TRBD1 (5 bases). Deletions cut 7 bases from V and 4 bases from J, with 14 bases between. CDR1 is SQVTM and CDR2 is ANQGSEA in the germline V gene. The CDR3 length is 13 residues.

The chain couples TRBV5-1 to TRBJ2-3; 7 bases are shared with TRBD2. The CDR3 consists of 16 residues. V gave up 2 bases and J gave up 0 bases; unmatched junction bases: 6. The germline V gene encodes CDR1 SGHRS and CDR2 YFSETQ. The CDR3 bases are TGCGCCAGCAGCTTAGGTCTAGCGGTTAGCACAGATACGCAGTATTTT. Translated, it gives CASSLGLAVSTDTQYF.

The DNA for the CDR3 is TGTGCCAGCAGTTACTCTGGGGGCGCAGACGGGGAGCTGTTTTTT. This translates into CASSYSGGADGELFF. The chain is built from TRBV6-5 and TRBJ2-2; the D gene is possibly TRBD1 (6 bases). The germline V and J ends were trimmed by 0 bases and 7 bases, with 12 bases remaining between them. This CDR3 is built from 15 residues. Germline V gives CDR1 MNHEY, CDR2 SVGAGI.

The genes are TRBV7-9 and TRBJ2-3; D not certain. The length of the CDR3 is 12 residues. The ends were cut back, 5 bases at V and 9 bases at J, with 12 bases in the middle. Germline V gene data show CDR1 as SEHNR and CDR2 as FQNEAQ (reference sequence). The DNA of the CDR3 is TGTGCCAGCAGCACGACCCCGTGGACGCAGTATTTT. Protein product: CASSTTPWTQYF.

The CDR3 spells CASRGNQPQHF. CDR3 bases: TGTGCCAGCAGAGGTAACCAGCCCCAGCATTTT. The chain carries TRBV6-5 and TRBJ1-5; D not certain. CDR3 length: 11 residues. The V gene lost 6 bases and the J gene lost 7 bases, with 7 bases spanning the gap. CDR1 and CDR2 (germline): MNHEY, SVGAGI.